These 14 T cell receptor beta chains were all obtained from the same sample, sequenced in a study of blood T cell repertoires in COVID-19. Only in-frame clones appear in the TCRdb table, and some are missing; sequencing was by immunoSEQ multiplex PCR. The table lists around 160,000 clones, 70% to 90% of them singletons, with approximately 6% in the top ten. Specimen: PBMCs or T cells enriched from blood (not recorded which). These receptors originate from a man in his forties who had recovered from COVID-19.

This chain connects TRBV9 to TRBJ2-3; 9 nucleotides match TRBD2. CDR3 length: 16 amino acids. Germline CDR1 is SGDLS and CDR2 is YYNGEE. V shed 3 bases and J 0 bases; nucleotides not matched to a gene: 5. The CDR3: CASSGLAGDSTDTQYF. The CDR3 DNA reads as TGTGCCAGCAGCGGCTTAGCGGGGGACAGCACAGATACGCAGTATTTT.

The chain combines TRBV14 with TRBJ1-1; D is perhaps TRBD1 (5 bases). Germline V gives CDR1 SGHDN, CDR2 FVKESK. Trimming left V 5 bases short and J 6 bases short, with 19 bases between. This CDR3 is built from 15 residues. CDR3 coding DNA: TGTGCCAGCAGCTCACAGGAGGGGCGGAAAGCTGAAGCTTTCTTT. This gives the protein CASSSQEGRKAEAFF.

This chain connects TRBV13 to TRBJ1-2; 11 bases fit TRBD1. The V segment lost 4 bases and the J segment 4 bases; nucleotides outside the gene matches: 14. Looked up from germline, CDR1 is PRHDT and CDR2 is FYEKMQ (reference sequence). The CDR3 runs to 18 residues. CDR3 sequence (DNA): TGTGCCAGCAGCTCCCCCGTTAGGGGACAGGGGGTGACCTATGGCTACACCTTC. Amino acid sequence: CASSSPVRGQGVTYGYTF.

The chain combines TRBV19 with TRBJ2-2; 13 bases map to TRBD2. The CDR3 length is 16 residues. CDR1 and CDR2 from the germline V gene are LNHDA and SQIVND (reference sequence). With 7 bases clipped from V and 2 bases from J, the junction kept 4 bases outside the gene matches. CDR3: CASITSGGANTGELFF. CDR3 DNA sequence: TGTGCCAGTATTACTAGCGGGGGGGCTAACACCGGGGAGCTGTTTTTT. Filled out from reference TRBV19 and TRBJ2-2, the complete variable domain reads DGGITQSPKYLFRKEGQNVTLSCEQNLNHDAMYWYRQDPGQGLRLIYYSQIVNDFQKGDIAEGYSVSREKKESFPLTVTSAQKNPTAFYLCASITSGGANTGELFFGEGSRLTVL.

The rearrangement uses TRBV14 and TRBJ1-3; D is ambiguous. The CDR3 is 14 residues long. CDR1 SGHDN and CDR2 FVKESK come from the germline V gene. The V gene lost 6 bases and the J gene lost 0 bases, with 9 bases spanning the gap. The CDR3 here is CASRGGYSGNTIYF. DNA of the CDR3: TGTGCCAGCAGAGGCGGATACTCTGGAAACACCATATATTTT.

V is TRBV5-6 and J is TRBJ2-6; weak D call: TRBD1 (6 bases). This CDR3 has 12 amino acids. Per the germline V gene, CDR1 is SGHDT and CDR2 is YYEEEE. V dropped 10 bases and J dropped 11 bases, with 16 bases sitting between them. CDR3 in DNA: TGTGCCGGCGGGTTTGGGGGCCACGTCCTGACTTTC. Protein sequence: CAGGFGGHVLTF.

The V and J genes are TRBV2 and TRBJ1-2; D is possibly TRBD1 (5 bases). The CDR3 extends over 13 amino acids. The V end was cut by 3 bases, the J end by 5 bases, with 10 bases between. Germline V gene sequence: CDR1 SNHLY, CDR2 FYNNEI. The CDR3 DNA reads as TGTGCCAGCAGTGAGACGGAGGGGTATGGCTACACCTTC. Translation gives CASSETEGYGYTF.

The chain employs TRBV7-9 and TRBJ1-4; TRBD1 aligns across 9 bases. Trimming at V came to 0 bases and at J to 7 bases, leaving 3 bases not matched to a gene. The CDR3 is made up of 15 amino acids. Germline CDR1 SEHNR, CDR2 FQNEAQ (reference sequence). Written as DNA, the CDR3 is TGTGCCAGCAGCTTAGCGCGGACAGGGGTTGAAAAACTGTTTTTT. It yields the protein CASSLARTGVEKLFF.

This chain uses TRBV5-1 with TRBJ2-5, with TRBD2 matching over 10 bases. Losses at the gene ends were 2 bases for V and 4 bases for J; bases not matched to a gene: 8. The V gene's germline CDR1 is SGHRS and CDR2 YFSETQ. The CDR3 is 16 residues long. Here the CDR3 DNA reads TGCGCCAGCAGCTTATCCAGCGGGGGGGCGGGAGAGACCCAGTACTTC. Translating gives CASSLSSGGAGETQYF.

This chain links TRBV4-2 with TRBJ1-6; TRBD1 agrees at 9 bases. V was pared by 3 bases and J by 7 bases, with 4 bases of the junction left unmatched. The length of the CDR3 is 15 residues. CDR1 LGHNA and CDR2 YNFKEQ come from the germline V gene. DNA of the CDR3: TGTGCCAGCAGCCAGGTCGGGACAGGGAATTCACCCCTCCACTTT. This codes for CASSQVGTGNSPLHF.

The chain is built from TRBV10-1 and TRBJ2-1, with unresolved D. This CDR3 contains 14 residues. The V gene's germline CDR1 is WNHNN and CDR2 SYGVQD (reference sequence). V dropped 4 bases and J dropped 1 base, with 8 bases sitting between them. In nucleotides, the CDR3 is TGCGCCAGCAGTGTAACATTTTCCTACAATGAGCAGTTCTTC. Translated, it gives CASSVTFSYNEQFF.

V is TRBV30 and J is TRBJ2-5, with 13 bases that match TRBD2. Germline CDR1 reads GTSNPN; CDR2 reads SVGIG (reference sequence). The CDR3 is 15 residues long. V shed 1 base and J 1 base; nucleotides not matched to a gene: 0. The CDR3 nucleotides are TGTGCCTGGAGTGGGACTAGCGGGGGCCAAGAGACCCAGTACTTC. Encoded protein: CAWSGTSGGQETQYF.

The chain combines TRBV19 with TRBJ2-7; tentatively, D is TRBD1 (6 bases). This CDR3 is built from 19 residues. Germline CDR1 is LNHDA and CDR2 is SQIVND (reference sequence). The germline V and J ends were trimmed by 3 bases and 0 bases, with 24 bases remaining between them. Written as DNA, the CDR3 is TGTGCCAGTAGTATCCCGATTCTACAAAGGGGGACCCCCTCCTACGAGCAGTACTTC. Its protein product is CASSIPILQRGTPSYEQYF.

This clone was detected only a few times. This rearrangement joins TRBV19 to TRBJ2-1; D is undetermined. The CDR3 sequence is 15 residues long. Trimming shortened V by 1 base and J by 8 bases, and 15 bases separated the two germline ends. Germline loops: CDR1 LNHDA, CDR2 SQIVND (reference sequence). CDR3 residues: CASSIGLPDIDEQFF. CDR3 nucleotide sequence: TGTGCCAGTAGTATAGGGCTACCCGACATCGATGAGCAGTTCTTC.